This T cell receptor beta chain was identified during a study of cytomegalovirus exposure and HLA in healthy donors. PCR used 60 Vbeta primers and 13 Jbeta primers. Using immunoSEQ multiplex PCR, the repertoire was profiled, and TCRdb retains in-frame clones only, with some absent. The sample records over 75,000 clones, 80% to 90% being singletons. This clone was seen a few times. The junction had 13 bases not matched to a gene; V was cut back by 4 bases and J by 8 bases. Germline V CDR1 and CDR2: SEHNR, FQNEAQ (reference sequence). CDR3 length: 15 residues. This receptor was obtained from a woman under 30 in good health and CMV-seropositive. The V gene is TRBV7-9, the J gene TRBJ1-2; 7 bases map to TRBD1. The specimen was PBMCs. The CDR3 loop is CASSSFRDSFLGYTF. As DNA, the CDR3 is TGTGCCAGCAGCTCTTTCCGGGACAGCTTTTTGGGCTACACCTTC.